The 18 T cell receptor beta chains given below trace back to one sample, sequenced in a study of blood T cells in healthy people across ages (dated by TCRdb to between 2014 and 2017). The library was prepared using 5' RACE. Sequencing relied on an Illumina HiSeq 2500. A second 7 to 11 cycle PCR used a sample-barcoded 5' primer and a J-beta primer mix. TCRdb applied fastp at Q25 and MiXCR to the public reads, then kept only in-frame beta chains. CDR3 protein sequences are deduplicated, and each keeps its most common genes and DNA. The sample table shows nearly 800,000 distinct CDR3 sequences, and just under 25% are seen once. More than 3% of the sample is taken by the ten largest. The data were also submitted as part of a second study, on T cells of mothers and their children.

Material for sequencing was blood. The receptors derive from a boy between 10 and 17 years old in good health.

The J gene is TRBJ2-2, the V gene TRBV29-1, with D possibly TRBD2 on 5 matching bases. The CDR3 runs 13 residues. Germline CDR1 is SQVTM and CDR2 is ANQGSEA. Trimming left V 4 bases short and J 7 bases short, with 13 bases between. The CDR3 loop reads CSVVGDGIGELFF. CDR3 DNA sequence: TGCAGCGTTGTTGGCGACGGGATCGGGGAGCTGTTTTTT.

The genes are TRBV5-1 and TRBJ2-5; D is possibly TRBD1 (6 bases). Per the germline V gene, CDR1 is SGHRS and CDR2 is YFSETQ. V dropped 0 bases and J dropped 4 bases, with 10 bases sitting between them. This CDR3 comprises 14 residues. The CDR3 loop reads CASSLDPQGETQYF. In DNA, the CDR3 is TGCGCCAGCAGCTTGGATCCACAGGGAGAGACCCAGTACTTC.

This clonotype has only a few counts. The CDR3 DNA reads as TGTGCCAGCAGCCTACACTTCTATGAAGGGGATTCCTACGAGCAGTACTTC. Its protein is CASSLHFYEGDSYEQYF. The rearrangement links TRBV14 to TRBJ2-7; D may be TRBD1 (5 bases). V was trimmed by 4 bases and J by 1 base, leaving 20 bases between them. Germline CDR1 is SGHDN and CDR2 is FVKESK. The CDR3 consists of 17 residues.

The rearrangement uses TRBV6-5 and TRBJ2-1; 8 nucleotides line up with TRBD1. V shed 8 bases, J shed 8 bases, and the junction held 11 bases outside the gene matches. The CDR3 length is 14 residues. In germline, CDR1 is MNHEY, CDR2 SVGAGI. The CDR3 DNA follows: TGTGCCAGCGGAGGGACAGGTTCATACGATGAGCAGTTCTTC. Amino acid sequence: CASGGTGSYDEQFF.

This clonotype was found a few times. V and J are TRBV3-1 and TRBJ1-2; the D gene is possibly TRBD1 (5 bases). This CDR3 has 14 amino acids. Germline values: CDR1 LGHDT, CDR2 YNNKEL (reference sequence). V was trimmed by 4 bases and J by 2 bases, leaving 11 bases between them. The CDR3 region is CASSLARDNYGYTF. Here the CDR3 DNA reads TGTGCCAGCAGCCTGGCCAGGGACAACTATGGCTACACCTTC.

This clonotype was detected only a few times. The CDR3 is CASSFGAEETQYF. DNA for the CDR3: TGTGCCAGCAGCTTTGGGGCCGAAGAGACCCAGTACTTC. The chain combines TRBV7-9 with TRBJ2-5, with TRBD1 as a possible D gene (5 bases). Trimming pared 3 bases from V and 3 bases from J, leaving 8 bases between. The germline gives CDR1 SEHNR, CDR2 FQNEAQ (reference sequence). The CDR3 length is 13 residues.

This clonotype was counted a few times. The chain is built from TRBV9 and TRBJ2-2; a weak D match, TRBD1 (5 bases). The length of the CDR3 is 15 residues. CDR1 and CDR2 from the germline V gene are SGDLS and YYNGEE. The germline V and J ends were trimmed by 4 bases and 1 base, with 11 bases remaining between them. Here the CDR3 reads CASSRTTGNTGELFF. CDR3 nucleotide sequence: TGTGCCAGCAGCCGAACTACAGGGAACACCGGGGAGCTGTTTTTT.

The table lists this clonotype with a few counts. This rearrangement joins TRBV7-9 to TRBJ2-3, with 9 bases lining up with TRBD1. Trimming took 5 bases from V and 3 from J; bases not matched to a gene: 12. CDR3 size: 17 residues. CDR1 SEHNR and CDR2 FQNEAQ come from the germline V gene (reference sequence). The CDR3: CASSLPTGTGFTDTQYF. The CDR3 nucleotides are TGTGCCAGCAGCCTACCTACCGGGACAGGGTTTACAGATACGCAGTATTTT.

The chain uses TRBV12-3 or TRBV12-4 and TRBJ2-7; 11 bases map to TRBD2. There are 17 residues in the CDR3. The V segment lost 5 bases and the J segment 0 bases; nucleotides outside the gene matches: 9. The CDR3 DNA reads TGTGCCAGCAGTCCCTACCAGGGACTAGCGGACTCCTACGAGCAGTACTTC. Protein: CASSPYQGLADSYEQYF.

This clonotype was counted a few times. V is TRBV29-1 and J is TRBJ1-1; D perhaps matches TRBD1 (6 bases). CDR1 and CDR2 (germline): SQVTM, ANQGSEA. The CDR3 runs 13 residues. Written as DNA, the CDR3 is TGCAGTTGGGGGGACACCATGAACACTGAAGCTTTCTTT. This gives the protein CSWGDTMNTEAFF.

This clonotype was seen at least ten times. The rearrangement links TRBV7-2 to TRBJ2-5, with 7 bases fitting TRBD1. With V trimmed by 3 bases and J by 2 bases, 3 bases remained unmatched. The CDR3 is made up of 14 amino acids. CDR1 is SGHTA, CDR2 FQGNSA, per germline. CDR3 in amino acids: CASSFGRGQETQYF. DNA for the CDR3: TGTGCCAGCAGCTTTGGCAGGGGGCAAGAGACCCAGTACTTC.

J is TRBJ2-5 and V is TRBV20-1, with 7 nucleotides matching TRBD2. Trimming cost V 0 bases and J 7 bases; bases outside gene matches: 5. The CDR3 consists of 13 residues. Germline assignment: CDR1 DFQATT and CDR2 SNEGSKA (reference sequence). CDR3 in DNA: TGCAGTGCTAGAGATCTACCGGGGGGGACCCAGTACTTC. It codes for CSARDLPGGTQYF.

The chain uses TRBV7-3 and TRBJ2-1; 7 bases are a match to TRBD2. V gave up 2 bases and J gave up 5 bases; unmatched junction bases: 6. The CDR3 is 15 amino acids. CDR1 is SGHTA and CDR2 is FQGTGA in the germline V gene. In nucleotides, the CDR3 is TGTGCCAGCAGCTTATCGCTAGCGGATAACAATGAGCAGTTCTTC. Translation: CASSLSLADNNEQFF.

This clonotype was detected a few times. This chain connects TRBV29-1 to TRBJ2-5; perhaps TRBD2 as D (5 bases). The closer fit of TRBJ2-7 to the DNA end suggests the J call may be wrong. The CDR3 length is 13 residues. Germline V gives CDR1 SQVTM, CDR2 ANQGSEA. The CDR3 sequence: CSVREPSSYEQYF. The CDR3 DNA sequence: TGCAGCGTTCGGGAACCAAGCTCCTACGAGCAGTACTTC.

V and J are TRBV5-1 and TRBJ2-5, with D perhaps TRBD2 (6 bases). This CDR3 contains 15 residues. Germline V lookup: CDR1 SGHRS, CDR2 YFSETQ. Deletions cut 4 bases from V and 5 bases from J, with 18 bases between. The CDR3 is CASSRLGGALETQYF. The CDR3 DNA reads as TGCGCCAGCAGCCGCCTGGGGGGAGCTTTGGAGACCCAGTACTTC.

The chain uses TRBV6-5 and TRBJ1-5; possibly TRBD1 for D (5 bases). V dropped 10 bases and J dropped 4 bases, with 14 bases sitting between them. The CDR3 spans 13 residues. Germline lookup yields CDR1 MNHEY and CDR2 SVGAGI. The CDR3 DNA sequence: TGTGCCACCCAGGGACGGCCTAATCAGCCCCAGCATTTT. Its protein is CATQGRPNQPQHF.

The sample holds a few counts of this clonotype. The genes are TRBV29-1 and TRBJ1-1; 7 positions match TRBD1. Trimming at V came to 7 bases and at J to 4 bases, leaving 6 bases not matched to a gene. The V gene's germline CDR1 is SQVTM and CDR2 ANQGSEA. CDR3 length equals 12 residues. CDR3 sequence: CSADRVSTEAFF. CDR3 DNA: TGCAGCGCCGACAGGGTGAGCACTGAAGCTTTCTTT.

This sequence joins TRBV2 and TRBJ1-5; D remains ambiguous. CDR3 length: 13 residues. Germline assignment: CDR1 SNHLY and CDR2 FYNNEI. V was shortened by 1 base and J by 4 bases, with 5 bases between the two germline ends. CDR3: CASSEGRNQPQHF. For the CDR3, the DNA is TGTGCCAGCAGTGAAGGGAGAAATCAGCCCCAGCATTTT.